This note documents a single TCR beta chain sequence. Its target is unknown. Germline-derived CDR1 and CDR2 are SQVTM and ANQGSEA. V gave up 4 bases and J gave up 4 bases, with 28 bases separating them. CDR3 length: 19 residues. The sample originates from a study of CD8+ T cells in alopecia areata. The authors extracted RNA and reverse transcribed it into cDNA as the sequencing template. Generated by immunoSEQ multiplex PCR, the TCRdb table keeps only in-frame clones and is missing some. Seen here are about 210,000 clones, more than 45% observed once, and the top ten hold 1.5% to 2%. Study-wide results and limits: In scalp, tofacitinib significantly decreased clonality and expanded CD8+ clones among the top 100.

Treatment meaning: oral pan-JAK inhibitor, 5-10 mg twice daily. The chain carries TRBV29-1 and TRBJ2-2; TRBD1 is a possible D gene (5 bases). The specimen was CD4+ T cells sorted from blood, collected at week 4, from a patient treated with tofacitinib. The sequence was collected from a human donor with alopecia areata. This chain's CDR3 is CSVAVKEKGWSSVTGELFF. CDR3 nucleotide sequence: TGCAGCGTTGCCGTAAAAGAGAAGGGGTGGTCCTCGGTCACCGGGGAGCTGTTTTTT.